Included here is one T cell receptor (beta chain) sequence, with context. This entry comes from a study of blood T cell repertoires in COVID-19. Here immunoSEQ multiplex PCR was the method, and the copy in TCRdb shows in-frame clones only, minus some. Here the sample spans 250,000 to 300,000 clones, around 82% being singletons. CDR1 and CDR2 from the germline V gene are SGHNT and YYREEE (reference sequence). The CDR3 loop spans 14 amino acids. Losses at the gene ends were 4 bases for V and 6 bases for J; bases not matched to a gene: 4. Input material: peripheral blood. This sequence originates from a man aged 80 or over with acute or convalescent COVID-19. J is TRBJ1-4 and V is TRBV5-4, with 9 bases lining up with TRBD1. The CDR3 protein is CASSPGQGHEKLFF. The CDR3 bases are TGTGCCAGCAGCCCCGGACAGGGGCATGAAAAACTGTTTTTT.